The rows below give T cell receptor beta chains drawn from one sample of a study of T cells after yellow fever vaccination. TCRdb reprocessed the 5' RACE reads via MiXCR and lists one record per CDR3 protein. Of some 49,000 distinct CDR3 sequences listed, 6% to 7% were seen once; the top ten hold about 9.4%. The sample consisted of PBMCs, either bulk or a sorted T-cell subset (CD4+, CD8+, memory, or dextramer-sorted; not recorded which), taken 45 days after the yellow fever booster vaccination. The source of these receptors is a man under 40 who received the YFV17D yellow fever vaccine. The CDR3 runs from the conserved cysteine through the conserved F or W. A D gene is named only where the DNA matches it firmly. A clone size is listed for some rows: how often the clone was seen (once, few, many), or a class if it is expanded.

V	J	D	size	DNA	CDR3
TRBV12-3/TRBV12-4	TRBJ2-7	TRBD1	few	TGTGCCAGCAGTCCTCACCTCGAATGGGACAGCACCTACGAGCAGTACTTC	CASSPHLEWDSTYEQYF
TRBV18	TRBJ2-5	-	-	TGTGCCAGCTCACAAACAGTTCAACAAGAGACCCAGTACTTC	CASSQTVQQETQYF
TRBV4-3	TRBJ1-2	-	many	TGCGCCAGCAGCCAAGAAGGGGGACCCTATGGCTACACCTTC	CASSQEGGPYGYTF
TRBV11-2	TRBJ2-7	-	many	TGTGCCAGCAGCTTAGGCCGGGTTCACGAGCAGTACTTC	CASSLGRVHEQYF
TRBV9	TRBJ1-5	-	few	TGTGCCAGCGGGGGGGATCTGGGGCCCCAGCATTTT	CASGGDLGPQHF
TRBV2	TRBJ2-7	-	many	TGTGCCAGCAGAACCGGGACTTTTACAACCTACGAGCAGTACTTC	CASRTGTFTTYEQYF
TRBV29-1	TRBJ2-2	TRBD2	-	TGCAGCGTTGGCCTTGAAGGCCTAGCGGGATCTACCGGGGAGCTGTTTTTT	CSVGLEGLAGSTGELFF
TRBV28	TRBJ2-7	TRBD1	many	TGTGCCAGCATCTCGGGACAGTCGATACACGAGCAGTACTTC	CASISGQSIHEQYF
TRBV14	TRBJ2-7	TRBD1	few	TGTGCCAGCAGCCGCAGACAGGGTCTTCGCATGAACGAGCAGTACTTC	CASSRRQGLRMNEQYF
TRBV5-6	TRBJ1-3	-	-	TGTGCCAGCAGCTTGTTACAGCGGACCTCAAACACCATATATTTT	CASSLLQRTSNTIYF
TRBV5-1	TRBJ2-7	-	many	TGCGCCAGCAAGATAAGGGGCGAGGGGTTCGACGAGCAGTACTTC	CASKIRGEGFDEQYF
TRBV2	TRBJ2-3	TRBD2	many	TGTGCCAGCAGTGAAGGTCTAGCGGGAGAGGGTGCAGATACGCAGTATTTT	CASSEGLAGEGADTQYF
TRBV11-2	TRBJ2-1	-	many	TGTGCCAGCAGCCTCCGGGGACCCTACAATGAGCAGTTCTTC	CASSLRGPYNEQFF
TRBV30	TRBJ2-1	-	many	TGTGCCTTGGGATCCTACAATGAGCAGTTCTTC	CALGSYNEQFF
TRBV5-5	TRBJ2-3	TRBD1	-	TGTGCCAGCAGGACAGGGGGCTTTGCAGATACGCAGTATTTT	CASRTGGFADTQYF
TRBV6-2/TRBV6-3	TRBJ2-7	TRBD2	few	TGTGCCAGCAGTGGGGCGGGAGACCCCGTTCCCAAATACGAGCAGTACTTC	CASSGAGDPVPKYEQYF
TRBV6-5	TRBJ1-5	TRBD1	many	TGTGCCAGCAGTTACTCCACAGGGGGCAATCAGCCCCAGCATTTT	CASSYSTGGNQPQHF
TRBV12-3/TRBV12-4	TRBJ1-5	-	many	TGTGCCAGCAGTCGCAGATTGTCAGTAGATCAGCCCCAGCATTTT	CASSRRLSVDQPQHF
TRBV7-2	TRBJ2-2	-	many	TGTGCCAGCAGACCCCCGGGACTCCCTTCGTCCGGGGAGCTGTTTTTT	CASRPPGLPSSGELFF
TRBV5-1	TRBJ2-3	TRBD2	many	TGCGCCAGCAGCCCGGGACTAGCGGGGGGCACAGATACGCAGTATTTT	CASSPGLAGGTDTQYF
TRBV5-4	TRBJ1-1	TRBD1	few	TGTGCCAGCAGCCCCCCCGCAGGGGGCACTGAAGCTTTCTTT	CASSPPAGGTEAFF
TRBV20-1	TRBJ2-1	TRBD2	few	TGCAGTGCCCTCGGGACTAGCGGAGTGAGCTCCTACAATGAGCAGTTCTTC	CSALGTSGVSSYNEQFF
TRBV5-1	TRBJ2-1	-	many	TGCGCCAGCAGCTTGATTTACAATGAGCAGTTCTTC	CASSLIYNEQFF
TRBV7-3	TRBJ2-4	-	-	TGTGCCAGCAGCTTAGGAGGTCCTGGGACCATTCAGTACTTC	CASSLGGPGTIQYF
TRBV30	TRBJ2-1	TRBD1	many	TGTGCCTGGAGTCCCCTATTCCGGGACAGGGGGCAGAAGCGGGTCTCCTACAATGAGCAGTTCTTC	CAWSPLFRDRGQKRVSYNEQFF